The source of this TCR beta chain is a study of response to subunit inactivated influenza vaccine. TCRdb re-derived calls from the RT-PCR reads in MiXCR, one entry per CDR3 protein. The profile shows about 520,000 distinct CDR3 sequences, roughly 7.9% of them singletons. V shed 3 bases and J 6 bases; nucleotides not matched to a gene: 11. Looked up from germline, CDR1 is SGHKS and CDR2 is YYEKEE (reference sequence). CDR3 size: 15 residues. The clonotype comes from a man aged 45 to 70 who received an inactivated influenza vaccine. The sequencing used PBMCs from blood, collected around 2 years after vaccination. This chain joins TRBV5-5 and TRBJ2-7; 8 nucleotides agree with TRBD1. The CDR3 sequence is CASSSGQGIWREQYF. In nucleotides, the CDR3 is TGTGCCAGCAGCTCCGGACAGGGCATTTGGCGCGAGCAGTACTTC.